Listed below are T cell receptor beta chains from one sample, sequenced in a study of beta chain features in type 1 diabetes. Libraries were prepared by immunoSEQ multiplex PCR; TCRdb keeps only in-frame clonotypes and omits some of them. This table holds a few hundred thousand clones, over 10% found once. Sequencing was done on a sample of naive CD4+ T cells from blood. Receptors were obtained from a man younger than 30 in good health. CDR3s include the opening cysteine and the closing phenylalanine or tryptophan. Each record gives: V gene, J gene, CDR3 protein.

V gene: TRBV29-1
J gene: TRBJ1-5
CDR3 protein: CSVGQGRGQPQHF

V gene: TRBV18
J gene: TRBJ1-2
CDR3 protein: CASSPGTGNFNYGYTF

V gene: TRBV29-1
J gene: TRBJ2-5
CDR3 protein: CSVPTGGETQYF

V gene: TRBV7-3
J gene: TRBJ1-2
CDR3 protein: CASSKNGGHDGYTF

V gene: TRBV9
J gene: TRBJ2-7
CDR3 protein: CASSVAPTVSYEQYF

V gene: TRBV29-1
J gene: TRBJ2-7
CDR3 protein: CSAVSTVGGFEQYF

V gene: TRBV28
J gene: TRBJ1-2
CDR3 protein: CASFEGGLTYGYTF

V gene: TRBV7-3
J gene: TRBJ1-6
CDR3 protein: CASSFSGNSPLHF

V gene: TRBV11-2
J gene: TRBJ2-1
CDR3 protein: CASSFRGAESSYNEQFF

V gene: TRBV28
J gene: TRBJ1-4
CDR3 protein: CASSPPQGAGEKLFF

V gene: TRBV30
J gene: TRBJ1-1
CDR3 protein: CAWSVGQGGTEAFF

V gene: TRBV28
J gene: TRBJ2-7
CDR3 protein: CASGLWGVGYEQYF

V gene: TRBV6-6
J gene: TRBJ1-2
CDR3 protein: CASSYSSGGGYGYTF

V gene: TRBV27
J gene: TRBJ1-1
CDR3 protein: CASRTGQGEAFF

V gene: TRBV4-3
J gene: TRBJ2-1
CDR3 protein: CASSQDLSLNNEQFF

V gene: TRBV21-1
J gene: TRBJ1-1
CDR3 protein: CASSIYLQGNTEAFF

V gene: TRBV5-4
J gene: TRBJ2-7
CDR3 protein: CASSLRQGLSYEQYF

V gene: TRBV29-1
J gene: TRBJ1-2
CDR3 protein: CSVLRRNRDRQGPVRYGYTF

V gene: TRBV19
J gene: TRBJ2-1
CDR3 protein: CASSTSGRAFF

V gene: TRBV6-5
J gene: TRBJ2-3
CDR3 protein: CATRGFTDTQYF

V gene: TRBV9
J gene: TRBJ2-2
CDR3 protein: CASSVARGGSTGELFF

V gene: TRBV20-1
J gene: TRBJ2-1
CDR3 protein: CSAMGQGALFF

V gene: TRBV30
J gene: TRBJ2-7
CDR3 protein: CATSRGHEQYF

V gene: TRBV7-3
J gene: TRBJ2-1
CDR3 protein: CASSLGLAGGNEQFF

V gene: TRBV11-2
J gene: TRBJ2-2
CDR3 protein: CASSLGTGEFF

V gene: TRBV20-1
J gene: TRBJ2-3
CDR3 protein: CSASLTDTQYF

V gene: TRBV6-6
J gene: TRBJ2-2
CDR3 protein: CASSKGLATGELFF

V gene: TRBV15
J gene: TRBJ2-1
CDR3 protein: CATSRGLASPYNEQFF

V gene: TRBV7-9
J gene: TRBJ2-1
CDR3 protein: CASSMREYGEQFF

V gene: TRBV11-1
J gene: TRBJ2-3
CDR3 protein: CASSFDRGGTDTQYF

V gene: TRBV27
J gene: TRBJ1-1
CDR3 protein: CASTGGTPNGENTEAFF

V gene: TRBV5-4
J gene: TRBJ1-1
CDR3 protein: CASSLDIRGMNTEAFF

V gene: TRBV29-1
J gene: TRBJ2-5
CDR3 protein: CSVEDLGSPETQYF

V gene: TRBV7-2
J gene: TRBJ2-3
CDR3 protein: CASRVAGVSDTQYF

V gene: TRBV29-1
J gene: TRBJ2-7
CDR3 protein: CSANRDRDEQYF

V gene: TRBV5-1
J gene: TRBJ1-2
CDR3 protein: CASSTAAGLGYGYTF

V gene: TRBV11-2
J gene: TRBJ1-5
CDR3 protein: CASSPGSGYSNQPQHF

V gene: TRBV7-2
J gene: TRBJ2-7
CDR3 protein: CASSPDRTRSYEQYF

V gene: TRBV2
J gene: TRBJ2-1
CDR3 protein: CASSEMGGNEQFF

V gene: TRBV28
J gene: TRBJ2-2
CDR3 protein: CASSLGTSGRGGELFF

V gene: TRBV7-9
J gene: TRBJ1-2
CDR3 protein: CASSRPGANYGYTF

V gene: TRBV29-1
J gene: TRBJ1-4
CDR3 protein: CSVGDEKLFF